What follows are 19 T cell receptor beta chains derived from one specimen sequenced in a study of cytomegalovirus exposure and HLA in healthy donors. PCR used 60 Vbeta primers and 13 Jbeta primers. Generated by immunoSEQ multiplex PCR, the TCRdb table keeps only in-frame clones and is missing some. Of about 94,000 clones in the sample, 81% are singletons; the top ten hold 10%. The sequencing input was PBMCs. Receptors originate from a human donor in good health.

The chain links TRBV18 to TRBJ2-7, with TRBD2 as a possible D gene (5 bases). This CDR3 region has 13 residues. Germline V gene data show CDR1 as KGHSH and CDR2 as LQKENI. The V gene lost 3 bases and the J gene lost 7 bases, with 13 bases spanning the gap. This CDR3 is CASSPLDLQEQYF. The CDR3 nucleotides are TGTGCCAGCTCACCTCTGGACTTGCAAGAGCAGTACTTC.

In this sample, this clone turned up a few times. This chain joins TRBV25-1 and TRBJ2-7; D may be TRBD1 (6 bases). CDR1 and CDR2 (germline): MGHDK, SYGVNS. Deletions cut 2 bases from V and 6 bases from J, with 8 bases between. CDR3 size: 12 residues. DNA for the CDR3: TGTGCCAGCAGTGAACCAGGGGTCGAGCAGTACTTC. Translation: CASSEPGVEQYF.

CDR3 DNA: TGCGCCAGCAGCTTGGCCCAGGGGGGTATTGAGCAGTTCTTC. Its protein is CASSLAQGGIEQFF. The chain is built from TRBV5-1 and TRBJ2-1, with a weak D call TRBD1 (7 bases). This CDR3 has 14 residues. Looked up from germline, CDR1 is SGHRS and CDR2 is YFSETQ. The V end lost 0 bases, the J end lost 9 bases, and 13 bases lay between the germline ends.

CDR3 loop: CASSLLRGAYEQYF. As DNA, the CDR3 is TGTGCCAGCAGCCTTCTCCGGGGTGCCTACGAGCAGTACTTC. V usage is TRBV7-2 and J usage is TRBJ2-5; D possibly corresponds to TRBD2 (5 bases). Gene TRBJ2-7 matches the end of the DNA better, so the J call may be wrong. CDR3 length equals 14 residues. Germline CDR1 SGHTA, CDR2 FQGNSA.

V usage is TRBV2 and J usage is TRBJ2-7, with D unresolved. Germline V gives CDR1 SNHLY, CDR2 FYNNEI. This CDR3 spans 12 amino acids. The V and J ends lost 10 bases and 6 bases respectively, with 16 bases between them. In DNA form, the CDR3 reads TGTGCCATTTCCGGAGTCAGAGGCGAGCAGTACTTC. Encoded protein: CAISGVRGEQYF.

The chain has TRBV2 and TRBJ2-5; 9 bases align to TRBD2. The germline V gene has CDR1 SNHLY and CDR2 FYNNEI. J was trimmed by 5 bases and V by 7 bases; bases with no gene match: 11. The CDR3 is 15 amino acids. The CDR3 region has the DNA TGTGCCAGCACGGAACTAGCGGGCCCCCAGGAGACCCAGTACTTC. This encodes CASTELAGPQETQYF.

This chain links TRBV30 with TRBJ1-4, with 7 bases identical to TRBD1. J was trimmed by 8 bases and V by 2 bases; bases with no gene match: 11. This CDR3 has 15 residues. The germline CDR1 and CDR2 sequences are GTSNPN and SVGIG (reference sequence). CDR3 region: CAWSLTGTVGEKLFF. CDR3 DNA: TGTGCCTGGAGTCTCACCGGGACAGTAGGCGAAAAACTGTTTTTT.

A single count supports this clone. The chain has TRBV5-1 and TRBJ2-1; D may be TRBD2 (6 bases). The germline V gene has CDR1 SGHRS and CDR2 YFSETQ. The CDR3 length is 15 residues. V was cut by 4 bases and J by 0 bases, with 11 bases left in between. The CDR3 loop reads CASSRDSSSYNEQFF. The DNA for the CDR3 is TGCGCCAGCAGCCGGGACTCCAGCTCCTACAATGAGCAGTTCTTC.

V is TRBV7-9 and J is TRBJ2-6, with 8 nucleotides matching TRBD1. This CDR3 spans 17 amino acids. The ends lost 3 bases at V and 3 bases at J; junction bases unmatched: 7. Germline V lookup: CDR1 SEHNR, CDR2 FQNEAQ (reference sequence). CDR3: CASSLFQGASGANVLTF. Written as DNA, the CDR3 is TGTGCCAGCAGCTTGTTCCAGGGGGCTAGTGGGGCCAACGTCCTGACTTTC.

The CDR3 region is CASSQGRGQETQYF. The CDR3 region has the DNA TGCGCCAGCAGCCAAGGGCGGGGGCAAGAGACCCAGTACTTC. The chain links TRBV4-1 to TRBJ2-5; 7 bases fit TRBD2. CDR3 size: 14 residues. Germline V gene data show CDR1 as MGHRA and CDR2 as YSYEKL. The V segment lost 1 base and the J segment 2 bases; nucleotides outside the gene matches: 1.

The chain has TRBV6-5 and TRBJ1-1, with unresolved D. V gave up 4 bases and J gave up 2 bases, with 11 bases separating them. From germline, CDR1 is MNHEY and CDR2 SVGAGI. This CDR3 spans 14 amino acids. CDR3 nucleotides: TGTGCCAGCAGTTTTGGAGGGTTTAACACTGAAGCTTTCTTT. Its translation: CASSFGGFNTEAFF.

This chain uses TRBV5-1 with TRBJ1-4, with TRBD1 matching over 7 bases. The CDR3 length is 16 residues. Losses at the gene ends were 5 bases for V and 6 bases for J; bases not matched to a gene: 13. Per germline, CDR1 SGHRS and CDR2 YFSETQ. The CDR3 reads CASSLAGGSRYEKLFF. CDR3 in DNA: TGCGCCAGCAGTCTGGCAGGGGGAAGCCGCTATGAAAAACTGTTTTTT.

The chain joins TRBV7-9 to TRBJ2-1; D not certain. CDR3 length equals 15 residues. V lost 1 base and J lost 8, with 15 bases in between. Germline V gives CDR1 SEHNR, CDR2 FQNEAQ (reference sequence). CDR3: CASSLGSGGVHEQFF. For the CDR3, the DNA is TGTGCCAGCAGCTTAGGCAGTGGTGGAGTCCATGAGCAGTTCTTC.

CDR3 sequence (DNA): TGTGCCAGCAGCTCAAACGGACAGAGGAATGAAGCTTTCTTT. Encoded protein: CASSSNGQRNEAFF. V usage is TRBV7-2 and J usage is TRBJ1-1; D possibly corresponds to TRBD1 (6 bases). The CDR3 extends over 14 amino acids. CDR1 SGHTA and CDR2 FQGNSA come from the germline V gene. V was pared by 4 bases and J by 7 bases, with 16 bases between.

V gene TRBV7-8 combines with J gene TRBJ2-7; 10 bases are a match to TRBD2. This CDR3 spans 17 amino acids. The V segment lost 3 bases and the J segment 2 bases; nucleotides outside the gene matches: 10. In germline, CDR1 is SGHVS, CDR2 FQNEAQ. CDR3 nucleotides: TGTGCCAGCAGCTTGGTAGCGGGAGGAATTTTAGCCTACGAGCAGTACTTC. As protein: CASSLVAGGILAYEQYF. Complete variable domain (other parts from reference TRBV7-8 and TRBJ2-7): GAGVSQSPRYKVAKRGQDVALRCDPISGHVSLFWYQQALGQGPEFLTYFQNEAQLDKSGLPSDRFFAERPEGSVSTLKIQRTQQEDSAVYLCASSLVAGGILAYEQYFGPGTRLTVT.

The CDR3 sequence is CASRTPTGFSYTF. CDR3 coding DNA: TGTGCCAGCAGAACCCCGACAGGGTTTAGCTACACCTTC. This sequence joins TRBV6-5 and TRBJ1-2, with 7 positions matching TRBD1. This CDR3 contains 13 residues. The germline CDR1 and CDR2 sequences are MNHEY and SVGAGI. With 6 bases clipped from V and 9 bases from J, the junction kept 10 bases outside the gene matches.

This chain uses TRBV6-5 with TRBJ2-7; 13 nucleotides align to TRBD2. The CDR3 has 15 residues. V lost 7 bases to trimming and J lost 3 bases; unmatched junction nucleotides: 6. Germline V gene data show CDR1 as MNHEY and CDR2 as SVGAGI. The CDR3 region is CASNTRTSGSYEQYF. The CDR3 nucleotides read TGTGCCAGCAATACTAGGACTAGCGGGAGCTACGAGCAGTACTTC.

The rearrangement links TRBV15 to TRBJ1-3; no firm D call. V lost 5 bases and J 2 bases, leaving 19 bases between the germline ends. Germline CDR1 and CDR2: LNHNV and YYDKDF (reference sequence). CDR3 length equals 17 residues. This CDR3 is CATSRARLSLAGNTIYF. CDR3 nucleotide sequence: TGTGCCACCAGCCGAGCTAGGTTGTCTCTTGCTGGAAACACCATATATTTT.

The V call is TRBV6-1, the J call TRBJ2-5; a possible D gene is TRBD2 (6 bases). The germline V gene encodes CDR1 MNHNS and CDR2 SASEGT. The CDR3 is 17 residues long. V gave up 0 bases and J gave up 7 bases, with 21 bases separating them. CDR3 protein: CASSEAPKGTAGRTQYF. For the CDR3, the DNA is TGTGCCAGCAGTGAAGCGCCAAAAGGGACCGCGGGGAGGACCCAGTACTTC.